This T cell receptor beta chain was recorded in a study of cytomegalovirus exposure and HLA in healthy donors. Across the study: A later analysis reported the approximately 120 validation repertoires used the same platform as the 666 first-cohort repertoires.

TCRdb's copy holds only in-frame clones and misses some; the assay was immunoSEQ multiplex PCR. The table includes about 240,000 clones, around 87% detected once. The CDR3 has 15 residues. Germline-derived CDR1 and CDR2 are SGHTA and FQGTGA. With 0 bases removed from V and 7 bases from J, the gap between germline ends came to 13 bases. The sample comprised PBMCs. This receptor was taken from a woman in her 30s in good health and CMV-seropositive. The chain employs TRBV7-3 and TRBJ2-1; tentatively, D is TRBD2 (5 bases). The CDR3 sequence: CASSLTRVGVNEQFF. The CDR3 bases are TGTGCCAGCAGCTTAACGCGGGTCGGTGTTAATGAGCAGTTCTTC.